This entry describes one T cell receptor beta chain. Its specificity is not known. At one end, the junction sequence differs from germline, possibly due to a read error. The method was immunoSEQ multiplex PCR; TCRdb's version includes in-frame clones alone and lacks a portion of them. The repertoire has some 240,000 clones, about 86% of them found once; the top ten carry 1% to 1.5%. This sample stems from a study of cytomegalovirus exposure and HLA in healthy donors. Turning to the study itself: The roughly 130 validation repertoires used the same platform as the roughly 670 first-cohort repertoires, a later analysis reported. Findings of the study overall: Rare TCR sequences predominated, though certain public TCRs were found in many donors.

This CDR3 comprises 13 residues. Germline values: CDR1 SSHAT, CDR2 FNYEAQ (reference sequence). Specimen: PBMCs. The gene calls are TRBV7-7 and TRBJ2-5; 10 bases agree with TRBD1. The receptor was derived from a woman under 40 in good health and CMV-seropositive. Here the CDR3 DNA reads TGTGCTAGCAGCTTGGACAGGGGGGAGACCCAGTACTTC. This sequence encodes CASSLDRGETQYF.